This T cell receptor beta chain was identified in a study of T-cell reconstitution after alpha-beta-depleted transplantation in children. This clonotype occurred a few times. With 8 bases removed from V and 5 bases from J, the gap between germline ends came to 15 bases. CDR3 length: 12 amino acids. Germline V lookup: CDR1 SQVTM, CDR2 ANQGSEA. Construction of the TCRbeta library involved unique molecular identifiers. TCRdb re-called the PCR reads with MiXCR, one entry per CDR3 protein. The sample lists around 440,000 distinct CDR3 sequences, roughly a tenth occurring once. The clonotype originates from a child aged 2 to 10 with inherited bone marrow failure, due to receive a stem cell transplant. The specimen was PBMCs, collected before TCRalphabeta/CD19-depleted stem cell transplant. This chain links TRBV29-1 with TRBJ2-5; possible D gene TRBD1, 6 bases. The CDR3 bases are TGCAGCTCATCAGGGGTCAGGGAGACCCAGTACTTC. It specifies CSSSGVRETQYF. The complete variable domain, with remaining parts taken from reference TRBV29-1 and TRBJ2-5, reads SAVISQKPSRDICQRGTSLTIQCQVDSQVTMMFWYRQQPGQSLTLIATANQGSEATYESGFVIDKFPISRPNLTFSTLTVSNMSPEDSSIYLCSSSGVRETQYFGPGTRLLVL.